A selection of T cell receptor beta chains follows, all from one sample in a study of cytomegalovirus exposure and HLA in healthy donors. Profiling relied on immunoSEQ multiplex PCR, and the TCRdb table lists in-frame clones only, not all of them. The top ten hold under 5% of the sample, which has some 110,000 clones, about 82% seen once. Sequenced sample: PBMCs. All receptors derive from a man aged 18 to 30 in good health and CMV-seronegative. Both conserved end residues are part of each CDR3. Fields, in order: J gene, clone size, V gene, D gene, CDR3 protein, CDR3 DNA. The D gene is left open where the match is weak. Clone size is not always given. Where it is, it says once, few, many or a class for expanded clones.

TRBJ1-2	NA	TRBV6-1	NA	CASSEPAGGPYGYTF	TGTGCCAGCAGTGAACCAGCCGGGGGTCCCTATGGCTACACCTTC
TRBJ2-5	NA	TRBV14	TRBD2	CASSQEAGEETQYF	TGTGCCAGCAGCCAAGAAGCGGGGGAAGAGACCCAGTACTTC
TRBJ2-7	NA	TRBV7-2	TRBD2	CASSRGLAGGEQYF	TGTGCCAGCAGTCGAGGACTAGCGGGGGGGGAGCAGTACTTC
TRBJ2-7	NA	TRBV27	TRBD1	CASSYSSVGQGFYEQYF	TGTGCCAGCAGTTACTCATCCGTGGGACAGGGTTTCTACGAGCAGTACTTC
TRBJ2-7	NA	TRBV7-9	NA	CASSLNTYEQYF	TGTGCCAGCAGCCTTAATACCTACGAGCAGTACTTC
TRBJ2-6	NA	TRBV19	NA	CASMMTGRTILSGANVLTF	TGTGCCAGTATGATGACAGGTAGAACAATCCTCTCTGGGGCCAACGTCCTGACTTTC
TRBJ1-2	NA	TRBV2	TRBD1	CASSEGQGINYGYTF	TGTGCCAGCAGCGAGGGACAGGGGATTAACTATGGCTACACCTTC
TRBJ2-3	NA	TRBV9	TRBD2	CASSVSGTSTDTQYF	TGTGCCAGCAGCGTTAGCGGGACTAGCACAGATACGCAGTATTTT
TRBJ1-1	NA	TRBV4-1	NA	CASSQVGENTEAFF	TGCGCCAGCAGCCAGGTGGGCGAAAACACTGAAGCTTTCTTT
TRBJ2-2	NA	TRBV5-6	TRBD2	CASSLAGVAGGGTGELFF	TGTGCCAGCAGCTTGGCCGGGGTAGCGGGAGGTGGGACCGGGGAGCTGTTTTTT
TRBJ2-7	NA	TRBV6-1	NA	CASIFAGEQYF	TGTGCCAGCATCTTTGCAGGCGAGCAGTACTTC
TRBJ1-2	NA	TRBV6-1	NA	CASSEVGEAGYTF	TGTGCCAGCAGTGAAGTAGGGGAGGCTGGCTACACCTTC
TRBJ1-2	NA	TRBV6-1	TRBD1	CASSETGGSHYGYTF	TGTGCCAGCAGTGAAACAGGGGGCTCCCACTATGGCTACACCTTC
TRBJ2-7	once	TRBV21-1	NA	CASSKRASGAYEQYF	TGTGCCAGCAGCAAACGCGCTAGCGGAGCCTACGAGCAGTACTTC
TRBJ1-3	NA	TRBV29-1	TRBD1	CSVETGDGGNTIYF	TGCAGCGTTGAAACAGGGGATGGTGGAAACACCATATATTTT
TRBJ1-1	NA	TRBV27	NA	CASSLSLMNTEAFF	TGTGCCAGCAGTTTAAGCTTAATGAACACTGAAGCTTTCTTT
TRBJ1-1	NA	TRBV19	TRBD1	CASRMTRTGGMNTEAFF	TGTGCCAGTAGGATGACTCGGACAGGGGGGATGAACACTGAAGCTTTCTTT
TRBJ2-1	NA	TRBV27	NA	CASTPRGNNEQFF	TGTGCCAGCACCCCTAGGGGGAACAATGAGCAGTTCTTC
TRBJ2-2	NA	TRBV7-2	TRBD1	CASSLRQGIAGELFF	TGTGCCAGCAGCTTACGACAGGGGATAGCCGGGGAGCTGTTTTTT
TRBJ1-5	once	TRBV19	NA	CASNLGRDQPQHF	TGTGCCAGTAACCTCGGGAGGGATCAGCCCCAGCATTTT
TRBJ1-1	once	TRBV9	NA	CASSVSREVSTEAFF	TGTGCCAGCAGCGTATCCCGCGAGGTGAGTACTGAAGCTTTCTTT
TRBJ1-6	NA	TRBV28	TRBD1	CASRSGTGDNSPLHF	TGTGCCAGCAGGTCCGGGACAGGGGATAATTCACCCCTCCACTTT
TRBJ1-4	NA	TRBV5-1	TRBD1	CASSLEPGQGEKLFF	TGCGCCAGCAGCTTGGAACCGGGACAGGGAGAAAAACTGTTTTTT
TRBJ2-5	NA	TRBV12-5	TRBD2	CASGLVLGGDGGQETQYF	TGTGCTAGTGGTTTGGTACTGGGGGGGGATGGGGGCCAAGAGACCCAGTACTTC
TRBJ1-1	NA	TRBV5-1	NA	CASSTDSAIEAFF	TGCGCCAGCAGCACGGACAGTGCTATTGAAGCTTTCTTT
TRBJ2-2	NA	TRBV27	TRBD2	CASRGLAGVTGELFF	TGTGCCAGCAGGGGACTAGCGGGAGTTACCGGGGAGCTGTTTTTT
TRBJ1-2	once	TRBV9	NA	CASSVGRGGGYGYTF	TGTGCCAGCAGCGTAGGCAGGGGCGGTGGGTATGGCTACACCTTC